Here is one T cell receptor beta chain with its context. The antigen is undetermined. The sample has other DNA sequences that encode this CDR3 too. The data were taken from a study of cytomegalovirus exposure and HLA in healthy donors. Study background: The study placed 70% to 85% of its 398 genotyped donors in the Caucasian-associated ancestry cluster. Whole-study findings and limits: For TCR beta chains, V- and J-gene trimming was later linked to a missense DCLRE1C variant. Analyzed later, association rates of TCRs varied across HLA loci, with DRB1 most and HLA-C fewest. TCR beta sequences numbering 16,951 were associated with HLA alleles at 0.05 false discovery rate in a later analysis.

The CDR3 is 11 amino acids. With 2 bases removed from V and 4 bases from J, the gap between germline ends came to 6 bases. Looked up from germline, CDR1 is DFQATT and CDR2 is SNEGSKA (reference sequence). The PCR had 60 Vbeta and 13 Jbeta primers. Profiled with immunoSEQ multiplex PCR; TCRdb holds only in-frame clones, not every one. The data show about 160,000 clones, roughly 80% seen once. The chain carries TRBV20-1 and TRBJ2-7; a weak D match, TRBD2 (5 bases). This TCR derives from a man over 45 in good health and CMV-seropositive. The sample was PBMCs. For the CDR3, the DNA is TGCAGTGCTAGACGGGGTTACGAGCAGTACTTC. This encodes CSARRGYEQYF.